Listed below are T cell receptor beta chains from one sample, sequenced in a study of T cells in Graves' hyperthyroidism and ophthalmopathy. Using its own MiXCR run on the multiplex PCR reads, TCRdb lists one record per CDR3 protein. Among about 480,000 distinct CDR3 sequences listed, approximately 15% were seen once. Specimen: blood. The receptors derive from a woman aged 18-30 years with Graves' hyperthyroidism. Each CDR3 is given with its conserved first and last residue. The order of the fields is J gene, D gene, V gene, clone size, CDR3 protein, CDR3 DNA. A D gene is named only where the DNA matches it firmly. Size tells how often a clone was seen (once, few, many) or the class of an expanded clone, and some rows leave it out.

TRBJ1-2 TRBD1 TRBV7-9 - CASSIMQGARGYTF TGTGCCAGCAGCATTATGCAGGGGGCGCGTGGCTACACCTTC
TRBJ1-1 TRBD1 TRBV20-1 many CSARSPDRGNTEAFF TGCAGTGCTAGATCCCCGGACAGGGGGAACACTGAAGCTTTCTTT
TRBJ1-5 - TRBV2 - CASSEIGERQPQHF TGTGCCAGCAGTGAGATTGGGGAGCGGCAGCCCCAGCATTTT
TRBJ2-3 TRBD2 TRBV6-2/TRBV6-3 - CASSSGTSGRVDTQYF TGTGCCAGCAGTTCCGGGACTAGCGGGAGGGTAGATACGCAGTATTTT
TRBJ2-1 TRBD2 TRBV6-1 - CASSERGRVWIDEQFF TGTGCCAGCAGTGAAAGAGGGAGGGTTTGGATCGATGAGCAGTTCTTC
TRBJ2-5 TRBD2 TRBV12-3/TRBV12-4 many CASSLSWLAGGKETQYF TGTGCCAGCAGTTTAAGTTGGTTAGCGGGAGGGAAAGAGACCCAGTACTTC
TRBJ2-5 - TRBV6-1 many CASLPGNQETQYF TGTGCCAGCCTCCCAGGGAACCAAGAGACCCAGTACTTC
TRBJ2-2 - TRBV24-1 - CATSDLSGAGSTGELFF TGTGCCACCAGTGATTTGTCAGGGGCCGGTAGCACCGGGGAGCTGTTTTTT
TRBJ1-5 - TRBV19 - CASSMYGSNQPQHF TGTGCCAGTAGTATGTACGGTAGCAATCAGCCCCAGCATTTT
TRBJ1-4 - TRBV6-5 many CASSSSDTNEKLFF TGTGCCAGCAGTTCCTCGGACACTAATGAAAAACTGTTTTTT
TRBJ2-1 - TRBV12-3/TRBV12-4 many CASSRLQGNEQFF TGTGCCAGCAGTCGACTACAGGGCAATGAGCAGTTCTTC